These T cell receptor beta chains were read from a single sample in a study of blood T cell repertoires in COVID-19. TCRdb's copy holds only in-frame clones and misses some; the assay was immunoSEQ multiplex PCR. The table shows more than 200,000 clones, with around 84% occurring only once. The sample consisted of peripheral blood. The receptors come from a woman of 80 years or more with COVID-19, enrolled during active disease. The CDR3 runs from the conserved cysteine through the conserved F or W. D genes are given only for firm matches. Expanded clones are given a class, and other clones once, few, many or no size at all.

>TRBV7-9|.|TRBJ2-3|TRBD1
TGTGCCAGCAGCGTCACCAGGGGGCGGGTTGATACGCAGTATTTT
CASSVTRGRVDTQYF
>TRBV28|.|TRBJ1-5|.
TGTGCCAGCACCTTTGGGAGGGCGAATCAGCCCCAGCATTTT
CASTFGRANQPQHF
>TRBV28|.|TRBJ1-5|TRBD1
TGTGCCAGCAGTTTTGGGACAGGGGGCGGGAGTCAGCCCCAGCATTTT
CASSFGTGGGSQPQHF
>TRBV4-3|few|TRBJ2-7|.
TGCGCCAGCAGCCAAAGCAGGAGGGGATCCTACGAGCAGTACTTC
CASSQSRRGSYEQYF
>TRBV10-3|.|TRBJ1-1|TRBD1
TGTGCCATCAGCAGGGAGGACAGGGTATTAACTGAAGCTTTCTTT
CAISREDRVLTEAFF
>TRBV29-1|.|TRBJ1-5|TRBD1
TGCAGCGTTGGACAGGGTTGGGATCAGCCCCAGCATTTT
CSVGQGWDQPQHF
>TRBV3-1/TRBV3-2|.|TRBJ2-7|TRBD2
TGTGCCAGCAGCCAAGAGCTAGCGGGGTCCTACGAGCAGTACTTC
CASSQELAGSYEQYF
>TRBV27|.|TRBJ2-1|.
TGTGCCAGCAATCCTGGGGGCGGGGGAGGAAATGAGCAGTTCTTC
CASNPGGGGGNEQFF
>TRBV7-9|.|TRBJ2-7|.
TGTGCCAGCAGCTTAGACAGGGAGTGGGCCGAGCAGTACTTC
CASSLDREWAEQYF
>TRBV30|.|TRBJ1-5|.
TGTGCCTGGAGCCGCGGGCGTGATCAGCCCCAGCATTTT
CAWSRGRDQPQHF
>TRBV6-5|.|TRBJ2-2|.
TGTGCCAGCCAACGAAAGCGGACCGGGGAGCTGTTTTTT
CASQRKRTGELFF
>TRBV7-2|once|TRBJ2-3|.
TGTGCCAGCAGCCCCCCCCCGAGCACAGATACGCAGTATTTT
CASSPPPSTDTQYF
>TRBV2|.|TRBJ2-5|TRBD1
TGTGCCAGCAGGACCGGACAGGGCGAAGAGACCCAGTACTTC
CASRTGQGEETQYF
>TRBV5-1|.|TRBJ2-1|TRBD2
TGCGCCAGCAGCCGATTAGCGGGGGGAACCAATGAGCAGTTCTTC
CASSRLAGGTNEQFF
>TRBV28|.|TRBJ2-1|TRBD1
TGTGCCAGCAGTACACCTTCCGGGACAGGGATGTACGGTGAGCAGTTCTTC
CASSTPSGTGMYGEQFF
>TRBV5-1|.|TRBJ1-2|.
TGCGCCAGCAGCTTGGACTCGGACACTTCTAACTATGGCTACACCTTC
CASSLDSDTSNYGYTF
>TRBV6-1|once|TRBJ2-1|.
TGTGCCAGCAGTGTGGAGTCATTTAGCTCCTACAATGAGCAGTTCTTC
CASSVESFSSYNEQFF
>TRBV21-1|.|TRBJ1-3|.
TGTGCCAGCATCCCGGGATGTGGTGGGGGCGATAACTCTGGAAACACCATATATTTT
CASIPGCGGGDNSGNTIYF
>TRBV27|.|TRBJ1-2|TRBD1
TGTGCCAGCAGTACCGCCACAGGGGTTGGCTACACCTTC
CASSTATGVGYTF
>TRBV6-5|.|TRBJ1-5|.
TGTGCCAGCAGTTACGGCAGGTTCTCAAATCAGCCCCAGCATTTT
CASSYGRFSNQPQHF
>TRBV12-5|.|TRBJ2-5|TRBD2
TGTGCTAGTGGTTTAGGACTAGCGCAGACCCAGTACTTC
CASGLGLAQTQYF
>TRBV28|.|TRBJ2-6|.
TGTGCCAGCAAAGAAAAAAGGCCAGGGCGTGGGGCCAACGTCCTGACTTTC
CASKEKRPGRGANVLTF
>TRBV5-6|.|TRBJ2-1|TRBD2
TGTGCCAGCAGCCCTCTCGGGCGGGGGGTCCTCAATGAGCAGTTCTTC
CASSPLGRGVLNEQFF
>TRBV5-1|.|TRBJ2-1|TRBD1
TGCGCCAGCAGCTTGGCGGGACAGCCCAATGAGCAGTTCTTC
CASSLAGQPNEQFF
>TRBV9|.|TRBJ2-3|.
TGTGCCAGCAGCGTAGCGGGGGGCCGCACAGATACGCAGTATTTT
CASSVAGGRTDTQYF
>TRBV5-1|few|TRBJ2-7|TRBD1
TGCGCCAGCAGCACTGTGACAGGGGCTGCCGAGCAGTACTTC
CASSTVTGAAEQYF
>TRBV15|.|TRBJ1-2|.
TGTGCCACCAGCAGAGATCGCGGCTATGGCTACACCTTC
CATSRDRGYGYTF
>TRBV15|.|TRBJ2-6|.
TGTGCCACCACCCAGACAAGCGGGGCCAACGTCCTGACTTTC
CATTQTSGANVLTF
>TRBV5-4|.|TRBJ1-2|TRBD1
TGTGCCAGCAGCTCCCCGGGACAGGGTGGTAACTATGGCTACACCTTC
CASSSPGQGGNYGYTF
>TRBV5-5|.|TRBJ2-1|TRBD1
TGTGCCAGCATCCGACAGGGTCGAACCTACAATGAGCAGTTCTTC
CASIRQGRTYNEQFF
>TRBV3-1/TRBV3-2|.|TRBJ1-1|TRBD1
TGTGCCAGCAGCCCCCGGACAGGGAACACTGAAGCTTTCTTT
CASSPRTGNTEAFF
>TRBV3-1/TRBV3-2|.|TRBJ2-7|.
TGTGCCAGCAGCCAAGGAGGCCACGAGCAGTACTTC
CASSQGGHEQYF
>TRBV11-2|.|TRBJ2-3|.
TGTGCCAGCAGCTTAGAGGAGGCCGTCCCCGCCTTT
CASSLEEAVPAF
>TRBV19|.|TRBJ1-5|TRBD1
TGTGCCAGTAGGTTGACAGGGGATCAGCCCCAGCATTTT
CASRLTGDQPQHF
>TRBV5-1|once|TRBJ1-6|.
TGCGCCAGCAGCTCCCGAGAGGGCGGGAATTCACCCCTCCACTTT
CASSSREGGNSPLHF
>TRBV6-2/TRBV6-3|.|TRBJ2-6|.
TGTGCCAGCAGTTCCCTCGATCGGGGATATGGGGCCAACGTCCTGACTTTC
CASSSLDRGYGANVLTF
>TRBV3-1/TRBV3-2|.|TRBJ1-2|.
TGTGCCAGCAGCCAAGAAGCCGCCCATGGCTACACCTTC
CASSQEAAHGYTF
>TRBV12-3/TRBV12-4|.|TRBJ2-2|TRBD1
TGTGCCAGCAGGGGACAGGGGACCGGGGAGCTGTTTTTT
CASRGQGTGELFF
>TRBV12-3/TRBV12-4|.|TRBJ2-7|.
TGTGCCAGCAGTCCTAGTCCCTACGAGCAGTACTTC
CASSPSPYEQYF
>TRBV10-3|.|TRBJ1-2|.
TGTGCCATCAGTGAGTCGAGGGACTATGGCTACACCTTC
CAISESRDYGYTF
>TRBV11-2|.|TRBJ1-2|.
TGTGCCAGCAGCTTACAGGGCGGATCTTACTATGGCTACACCTTC
CASSLQGGSYYGYTF
>TRBV7-3|.|TRBJ2-2|TRBD1
TGTGCCAGCAGCTTCCAGGGGGCTATAGGCACCGGGGAGCTGTTTTTT
CASSFQGAIGTGELFF
>TRBV10-1|once|TRBJ1-4|.
TGCGCCAGCACGAGAGAACTGTTTTTT
CASTRELFF
>TRBV28|.|TRBJ1-2|TRBD1
TGTGCCAGCAGTCGGACAGGGGCCTATGGCTACACCTTC
CASSRTGAYGYTF